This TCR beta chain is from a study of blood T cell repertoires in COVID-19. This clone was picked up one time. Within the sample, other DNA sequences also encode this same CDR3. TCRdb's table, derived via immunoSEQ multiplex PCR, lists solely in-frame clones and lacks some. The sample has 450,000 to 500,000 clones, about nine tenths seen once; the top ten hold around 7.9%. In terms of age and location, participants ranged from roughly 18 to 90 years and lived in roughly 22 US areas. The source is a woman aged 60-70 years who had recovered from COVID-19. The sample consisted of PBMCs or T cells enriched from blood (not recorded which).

CDR3 region: CATSDPGQGAQETQYF. CDR3 sequence (DNA): TGTGCCACCAGTGACCCCGGACAGGGGGCACAAGAGACCCAGTACTTC. The rearrangement joins TRBV24-1 to TRBJ2-5; 11 bases agree with TRBD1. CDR3 size: 16 residues. Germline V gene lookup returns CDR1 KGHDR and CDR2 SFDVKD. Trimming cost V 4 bases and J 2 bases; bases outside gene matches: 5.